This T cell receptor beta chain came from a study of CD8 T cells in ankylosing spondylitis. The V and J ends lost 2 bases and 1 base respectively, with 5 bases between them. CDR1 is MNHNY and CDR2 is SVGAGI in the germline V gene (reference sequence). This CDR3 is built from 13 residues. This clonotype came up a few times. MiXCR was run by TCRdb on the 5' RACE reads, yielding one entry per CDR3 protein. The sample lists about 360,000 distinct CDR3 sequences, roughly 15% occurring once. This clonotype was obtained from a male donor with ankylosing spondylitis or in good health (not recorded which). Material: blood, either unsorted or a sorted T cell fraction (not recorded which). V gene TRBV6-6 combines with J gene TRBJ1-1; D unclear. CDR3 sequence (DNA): TGTGCCAGCAGTTACCTGGAGAACACTGAAGCTTTCTTT. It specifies CASSYLENTEAFF.